These T cell receptor beta chains were read from a single sample in a study of cytotoxic CD8 clonotypes in ibrutinib-treated CLL. Using immunoSEQ multiplex PCR, the repertoire was profiled, and TCRdb retains in-frame clones only, with some absent. The data hold over 7,000 clones, with 70% to 85% observed a single time. The sequencing here drew on PBMCs, taken before ibrutinib treatment. Receptor source: a human donor with chronic lymphocytic leukemia. Both conserved end residues are part of each CDR3. Each record gives: D gene, clone size, V gene, J gene, CDR3 protein, CDR3 DNA. The D gene is left open where the match is weak. Clone size is given for some rows only: seen once, a few or many times, or a class if the clone is expanded.

>TRBD1|-|TRBV29-1|TRBJ1-1
CSVDGLTGRDTEAFF
TGCAGCGTCGATGGGTTGACAGGGAGGGACACTGAAGCTTTCTTT
>TRBD2|-|TRBV27|TRBJ2-1
CASSVGTSGSLSYNEQFF
TGTGCCAGTTCTGTCGGGACTAGCGGGAGTTTATCCTACAATGAGCAGTTCTTC
>TRBD1|-|TRBV28|TRBJ1-2
CASSETGTGGGGYTF
TGTGCCAGCAGTGAGACCGGGACAGGGGGAGGTGGCTACACCTTC
>-|-|TRBV9|TRBJ2-7
CASSVGGGTASSYEQYF
TGTGCCAGCAGCGTAGGGGGCGGGACAGCGAGCTCCTACGAGCAGTACTTC
>TRBD1|-|TRBV5-1|TRBJ1-4
CASSLGTGFEKLFF
TGCGCCAGCAGTCTCGGGACAGGGTTTGAAAAACTGTTTTTT
>TRBD1|-|TRBV19|TRBJ2-7
CASSIDMGTAYEQYF
TGTGCCAGTAGTATAGATATGGGGACAGCCTACGAGCAGTACTTC
>-|-|TRBV5-1|TRBJ2-3
CASSLGNEGTDTQYF
TGCGCCAGCAGCTTGGGGAACGAAGGCACAGATACGCAGTATTTT
>TRBD2|-|TRBV6-6|TRBJ2-1
CASREGLAGKGEQFF
TGTGCCAGCAGGGAGGGACTAGCAGGAAAGGGTGAGCAGTTCTTC
>-|-|TRBV28|TRBJ2-7
CASNTNPEEQYF
TGTGCCAGCAACACCAACCCAGAGGAGCAGTACTTC
>-|-|TRBV6-4|TRBJ2-3
CARRALTSTDTQYF
TGTGCCAGGAGAGCGCTTACTAGCACAGATACGCAGTATTTT
>TRBD2|few|TRBV7-9|TRBJ2-1
CASSRGTSGVHEQFF
TGTGCCAGCAGCAGAGGGACTAGCGGGGTTCATGAGCAGTTCTTC
>TRBD1|-|TRBV5-8|TRBJ1-5
CASARRQGSPLDSNQPQHF
TGTGCCAGCGCTCGGAGACAGGGTAGTCCCCTCGATAGCAATCAGCCCCAGCATTTT
>TRBD1|few|TRBV19|TRBJ2-7
CASGTGGSSEQYF
TGTGCCAGCGGGACAGGGGGCTCCTCCGAGCAGTACTTC
>-|-|TRBV7-9|TRBJ2-5
CASSGGQGETQYF
TGTGCCAGCAGCGGGGGGCAGGGAGAGACCCAGTACTTC
>TRBD1|-|TRBV11-2|TRBJ1-4
CASSLVRQGREKLFF
TGTGCCAGCAGCTTAGTGAGACAGGGCCGGGAAAAACTGTTTTTT
>TRBD1|-|TRBV28|TRBJ1-2
CASSLAGQGEDYGYTF
TGTGCCAGCAGTTTGGCCGGACAGGGGGAGGACTATGGCTACACCTTC
>TRBD1|-|TRBV5-6|TRBJ1-3
CASSRKTGGGKFGNTIYF
TGTGCCAGCAGCCGGAAGACAGGGGGAGGGAAGTTTGGAAACACCATATATTTT
>-|few|TRBV6-4|TRBJ1-1
CASSETRNTEAFF
TGTGCCAGCAGCGAAACAAGGAACACTGAAGCTTTCTTT
>TRBD2|-|TRBV15|TRBJ2-7
CATSRVAGGSSYEQYF
TGTGCCACCAGCAGAGTAGCGGGAGGAAGCTCCTACGAGCAGTACTTC
>TRBD2|-|TRBV27|TRBJ2-3
CASSPIAGSQGDTQYF
TGTGCCAGCAGTCCAATAGCGGGGAGCCAAGGGGATACGCAGTATTTT
>TRBD1|-|TRBV11-2|TRBJ2-7
CASSLIDRGSQQYF
TGTGCCAGCAGCTTAATCGACAGGGGGTCCCAACAGTACTTC
>-|-|TRBV6-6|TRBJ1-4
CASSYPGQFNEKLFF
TGTGCCAGCAGTTACCCCGGACAGTTTAATGAAAAACTGTTTTTT
>TRBD2|-|TRBV4-1|TRBJ2-3
CASSHPTSTSGRKGDTQYF
TGCGCCAGCAGCCACCCAACGAGCACTAGCGGGAGAAAAGGAGATACGCAGTATTTT
>-|-|TRBV9|TRBJ2-5
CASSVGGGPKETQYF
TGTGCCAGCAGCGTAGGAGGCGGCCCCAAAGAGACCCAGTACTTC
>-|-|TRBV7-6|TRBJ2-2
CASSVSPSAGELFF
TGTGCCAGCAGCGTCTCCCCTAGCGCCGGGGAGCTGTTTTTT
>-|-|TRBV7-8|TRBJ1-2
CASSLRTADLYGYTF
TGTGCCAGCAGCCTGCGGACAGCCGATCTTTATGGCTACACCTTC
>-|few|TRBV19|TRBJ2-1
CASSIGSGYNEQFF
TGTGCCAGTAGTATAGGGTCTGGGTACAATGAGCAGTTCTTC
>-|-|TRBV28|TRBJ2-1
CASSLYYNEQFF
TGTGCCAGCAGCCTGTACTACAATGAGCAGTTCTTC
>-|-|TRBV7-9|TRBJ2-6
CASSFSRSSGANVLTF
TGTGCCAGCAGCTTCTCCCGCAGCTCTGGGGCCAACGTCCTGACTTTC
>-|-|TRBV5-4|TRBJ1-6
CASSQTMATADYNSPLHF
TGTGCCAGCAGCCAAACTATGGCAACGGCAGACTATAATTCACCCCTCCACTTT
>-|-|TRBV11-2|TRBJ2-1
CASSLELVRNEQFF
TGTGCCAGCAGCTTAGAACTAGTTCGGAATGAGCAGTTCTTC
>-|-|TRBV7-8|TRBJ2-7
CASSPHRVAGGISYEQYF
TGTGCCAGCAGCCCCCACAGGGTCGCCGGGGGGATCTCCTACGAGCAGTACTTC
>TRBD1|once|TRBV18|TRBJ1-2
CASSPPGQGRAANYGYTF
TGTGCCAGCTCACCTCCGGGACAGGGAAGAGCAGCTAACTATGGCTACACCTTC
>-|-|TRBV28|TRBJ1-3
CASRPPGLISGNTIYF
TGTGCCAGCAGACCGCCGGGGCTGATATCTGGAAACACCATATATTTT
>-|-|TRBV7-8|TRBJ1-4
CASSLFEKLFF
TGTGCCAGCAGCTTATTTGAAAAACTGTTTTTT
>TRBD1|-|TRBV27|TRBJ1-2
CASSRTGYGYTF
TGTGCCAGCAGCCGGACAGGCTATGGCTACACCTTC
>TRBD2|-|TRBV19|TRBJ2-3
CASSLAAGSGTDTQYF
TGTGCCAGTAGTCTGGCAGCGGGGAGCGGCACAGATACGCAGTATTTT
>-|-|TRBV19|TRBJ1-6
CASSIGENSPLHF
TGTGCCAGTAGTATCGGGGAGAATTCACCCCTCCACTTT
>TRBD1|once|TRBV5-4|TRBJ2-7
CASSLVGTGNEQYF
TGTGCCAGCAGCTTGGTTGGGACAGGGAACGAGCAGTACTTC
>TRBD2|-|TRBV11-2|TRBJ2-7
CASSLGGSGYEQYF
TGTGCCAGCAGCTTAGGCGGGAGCGGATACGAGCAGTACTTC
>-|-|TRBV19|TRBJ1-5
CAIRRSHPTGPQHF
TGTGCCATTAGACGGAGTCATCCTACGGGGCCCCAGCATTTT
>TRBD1|once|TRBV5-1|TRBJ1-2
CASSPTGGNYGYTF
TGCGCCAGCAGCCCGACAGGGGGGAACTATGGCTACACCTTC
>-|-|TRBV19|TRBJ1-1
CASTIAERNTEAFF
TGTGCCAGTACCATAGCCGAGAGGAACACTGAAGCTTTCTTT
>-|-|TRBV27|TRBJ2-2
CASSWRPGLLSTGELFF
TGTGCCAGCAGTTGGAGACCGGGACTCCTAAGTACCGGGGAGCTGTTTTTT
>TRBD2|-|TRBV27|TRBJ2-1
CASRGGGAGSYNEQFF
TGTGCCAGCAGAGGCGGGGGGGCCGGGTCCTACAATGAGCAGTTCTTC
>-|-|TRBV5-4|TRBJ2-5
CASSVGTEIETQYF
TGTGCCAGCAGCGTCGGGACCGAGATAGAGACCCAGTACTTC
>-|-|TRBV7-8|TRBJ2-5
CASSSRGGEETQYF
TGTGCCAGCAGCTCGCGGGGAGGCGAAGAGACCCAGTACTTC
>-|-|TRBV5-1|TRBJ1-2
CASSLEGGRYGYTF
TGCGCCAGCAGCTTGGAGGGGGGCAGATATGGCTACACCTTC